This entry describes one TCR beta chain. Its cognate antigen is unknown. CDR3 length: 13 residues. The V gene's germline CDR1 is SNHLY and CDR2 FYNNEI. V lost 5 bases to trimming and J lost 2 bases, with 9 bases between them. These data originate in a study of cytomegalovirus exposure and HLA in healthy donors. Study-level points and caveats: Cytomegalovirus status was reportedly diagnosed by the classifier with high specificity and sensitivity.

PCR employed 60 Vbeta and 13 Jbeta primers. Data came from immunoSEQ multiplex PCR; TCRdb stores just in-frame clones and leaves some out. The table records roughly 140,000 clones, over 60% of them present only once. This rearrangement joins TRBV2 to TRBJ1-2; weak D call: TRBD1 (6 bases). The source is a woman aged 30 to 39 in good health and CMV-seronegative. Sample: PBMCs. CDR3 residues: CASSTTGNYGYTF. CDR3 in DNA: TGTGCCAGCAGTACTACAGGGAACTATGGCTACACCTTC.